This T cell receptor beta chain was sequenced in a study of OX40 agonist ivuxolimab in advanced cancers. Overall study: Patients were roughly 83% male with ages about 20 to 79, mean about 60. The study reported partial responses in three patients: one hepatocellular carcinoma, two cutaneous melanoma.

CDR3 size: 15 residues. The V end lost 3 bases, the J end lost 3 bases, and 15 bases lay between the germline ends. Per germline, CDR1 LNHNV and CDR2 YYDKDF (reference sequence). Only in-frame clones appear in the TCRdb table, and some are missing; sequencing was by immunoSEQ multiplex PCR. The profile shows roughly 24,000 clones, around 83% of them singletons. The gene calls are TRBV15 and TRBJ2-7; a weak D match, TRBD1 (6 bases). This specimen was CD4+ or CD8+ T cells sorted from blood, taken in a trial of the OX40 agonist ivuxolimab. This TCR was recovered from an adult with an advanced solid tumor such as melanoma, head and neck, liver or kidney cancer. The CDR3 here is CATSSLPGTSYEQYF. The CDR3 coding sequence is TGTGCCACCAGCAGCCTACCCGGGACAAGCTACGAGCAGTACTTC.